This TCR beta chain was sequenced in a study of cytomegalovirus exposure and HLA in healthy donors. It was with 60 Vbeta and 13 Jbeta primers that the PCR ran. The protocol was immunoSEQ multiplex PCR, while the TCRdb copy is restricted to in-frame clones and leaves out a portion. The data show approximately 110,000 clones, approximately 15% seen once. In this sample, this clone turned up a few times. The specimen was PBMCs. The TCR comes from a woman younger than 35 in good health and CMV-seronegative.

CDR3 loop: CASSQGQGANTEQYF. In DNA form, the CDR3 reads TGTGCCAGCAGCCAAGGACAGGGGGCGAATACGGAGCAGTACTTC. The gene calls are TRBV4-2 and TRBJ2-7; 10 bases match TRBD1. Looked up from germline, CDR1 is LGHNA and CDR2 is YNFKEQ. Trimming at V came to 1 base and at J to 7 bases, leaving 7 bases not matched to a gene. CDR3 length: 15 residues.